Reported below is one T cell receptor beta chain. With 4 bases clipped from V and 3 bases from J, the junction kept 5 bases outside the gene matches. In germline, CDR1 is KGHSH, CDR2 LQKENI. This CDR3 comprises 15 residues. These data originate in a study of T cells in Graves' hyperthyroidism and ophthalmopathy. On the study more broadly: Peripheral blood was collected at initial diagnosis, before any treatment.

Researchers took RNA transcripts and amplified the TCR beta CDR3 regions from them. During a first-round RT-PCR of the TCR CDR3, the HTBI primer set was used. TCRdb passed the multiplex PCR reads through MiXCR, listing each CDR3 protein once. The table records roughly 400,000 distinct CDR3 sequences, about 14% of them present only once. The origin of this receptor is a man aged 50 or older with Graves' ophthalmopathy. The sequenced material came from blood. This chain uses TRBV18 with TRBJ2-2, with 7 bases aligning to TRBD1. CDR3 sequence reads: CASSQGADDTGELFF. The DNA of the CDR3 is TGTGCCAGCTCACAGGGGGCCGATGACACCGGGGAGCTGTTTTTT. Complete variable domain (other parts from reference TRBV18 and TRBJ2-2): NAGVMQNPRHLVRRRGQEARLRCSPMKGHSHVYWYRQLPEEGLKFMVYLQKENIIDESGMPKERFSAEFPKEGPSILRIQQVVRGDSAAYFCASSQGADDTGELFFGEGSRLTVL.